The subject of this entry is one T cell receptor (beta chain). Sequencing of TCR beta was undertaken in CD8+ and CD4+ T cells derived from blood. Random hexamers were used to reverse transcribe the RNA input (roughly 0.5 to 1 ug). One entry per CDR3 protein, called by TCRdb with MiXCR from the immunoSEQ multiplex PCR reads. The table has some 150,000 distinct CDR3 sequences, 94% seen once. The entry originates in a study of CD8 T cells in Susac syndrome. CDR1 is SGHDN and CDR2 is FVKESK in the germline V gene. V was cut by 0 bases and J by 1 base, with 3 bases left in between. This CDR3 has 13 amino acids.

Material: CD8+ T cells from PBMCs. The receptor comes from a human donor in good health. The chain joins TRBV14 to TRBJ1-1; D unclear. In DNA, the CDR3 is TGTGCCAGCAGCCAAGATTGGAACACTGAAGCTTTCTTT. Protein sequence: CASSQDWNTEAFF.